These 27 T cell receptor beta chains share one sample of origin, sequenced in a study of blood T cell repertoires in COVID-19. TCRdb's table, derived via immunoSEQ multiplex PCR, lists solely in-frame clones and lacks some. The table includes some 89,000 clones, approximately 82% detected once. Sequencing was performed on peripheral blood. These receptors all stem from an elderly woman with acute or convalescent COVID-19.

The J gene is TRBJ2-3, the V gene TRBV12-2; TRBD2, the table's D call, was not compared with the DNA. TRBV12-2 is a listed pseudogene. This CDR3 is 24 amino acids long. The CDR3 nucleotides are TGTGCAAGTCGCTTAGAGGATTTCTGGGTTGCCACTAGCGGGAGCTACGTGTCCCCAGATACGCAGTATTTT. This gives the protein CASRLEDFWVATSGSYVSPDTQYF.

The CDR3: CASSVALGGLDGYTF. In DNA form, the CDR3 reads TGTGCCAGCAGCGTAGCGTTGGGAGGGCTGGATGGCTACACCTTC. The genes are TRBV9 and TRBJ1-2; no clear D gene. V shed 0 bases and J shed 6 bases, with 15 bases lying between them. The germline V gene encodes CDR1 SGDLS and CDR2 YYNGEE. The CDR3 consists of 15 residues.

The chain combines TRBV9 with TRBJ2-1; D is ambiguous. Germline V gene data show CDR1 as SGDLS and CDR2 as YYNGEE. The CDR3 spans 12 residues. Between the trimmed V and J ends, which lost 4 bases and 8 bases, there was a span of 10 bases. This CDR3 is CASSLRVDEQFF. The CDR3, as DNA: TGTGCCAGCAGCCTCCGGGTCGATGAGCAGTTCTTC.

The chain uses TRBV7-9 and TRBJ2-3; the match to TRBD2 covers 7 bases. Germline CDR1 reads SEHNR; CDR2 reads FQNEAQ (reference sequence). Trimming took 5 bases from V and 1 from J; bases not matched to a gene: 9. This CDR3 region has 16 residues. The CDR3 reads CASSPFSGYRTDTQYF. The CDR3 bases are TGTGCCAGCAGCCCGTTTAGCGGGTATCGCACAGATACGCAGTATTTT. Supplemented by reference TRBV7-9 and TRBJ2-3, the full variable domain reads DTGVSQNPRHKITKRGQNVTFRCDPISEHNRLYWYRQTLGQGPEFLTYFQNEAQLEKSRLLSDRFSAERPKGSFSTLEIQRTEQGDSAMYLCASSPFSGYRTDTQYFGPGTRLTVL.

This chain links TRBV9 with TRBJ2-2; possibly TRBD2 for D (6 bases). This CDR3 has 16 amino acids. The V end was cut by 1 base, the J end by 0 bases, with 10 bases between. Germline CDR1 SGDLS, CDR2 YYNGEE. CDR3 nucleotide sequence: TGTGCCAGCAGCGTACTGGGCGGGGCGAACACCGGGGAGCTGTTTTTT. Translation: CASSVLGGANTGELFF.

The rearrangement links TRBV18 to TRBJ2-7; tentatively, D is TRBD2 (6 bases). Trimming removed 3 bases at V and 6 bases at J, with 21 bases between. Germline CDR1 reads KGHSH; CDR2 reads LQKENI. The CDR3 totals 16 residues. The CDR3, as DNA: TGTGCCAGCTCACCGGACCCAGGAGGGGCGCAGTCCGAGCAGTACTTC. It yields the protein CASSPDPGGAQSEQYF.

The J gene is TRBJ2-5, the V gene TRBV12-3 or TRBV12-4; D is possibly TRBD1 (5 bases). The V gene lost 7 bases and the J gene lost 4 bases, with 13 bases spanning the gap. The CDR3 is made up of 13 amino acids. The CDR3 loop reads CASTWTLVETQYF. The DNA of the CDR3 is TGTGCCAGCACCTGGACACTTGTAGAGACCCAGTACTTC.

The chain carries TRBV19 and TRBJ2-1; TRBD2 agrees at 11 bases. Per the germline V gene, CDR1 is LNHDA and CDR2 is SQIVND (reference sequence). CDR3 length: 15 amino acids. The ends lost 10 bases at V and 0 bases at J; junction bases unmatched: 5. The CDR3: CATLAGGSSYNEQFF. The CDR3 DNA sequence: TGTGCCACCCTAGCGGGGGGAAGCTCCTACAATGAGCAGTTCTTC.

The chain uses TRBV6-1 and TRBJ2-1; D is possibly TRBD2 (5 bases). The germline V gene encodes CDR1 MNHNS and CDR2 SASEGT. V lost 3 bases to trimming and J lost 7 bases, with 7 bases between them. The CDR3 loop spans 12 amino acids. CDR3: CASSELANEQFF. CDR3 coding DNA: TGTGCCAGCAGTGAGCTAGCTAATGAGCAGTTCTTC.

The genes are TRBV5-1 and TRBJ2-2; 9 bases are a match to TRBD2. J gave up 4 bases and V 4 bases, and 8 bases lay outside the gene matches. The CDR3 has 16 amino acids. Germline assignment: CDR1 SGHRS and CDR2 YFSETQ. CDR3 DNA: TGCGCCAGCAGCAATAGCGGGAGAGGGGCCACCGGGGAGCTGTTTTTT. Amino acid sequence: CASSNSGRGATGELFF.

The chain recombines TRBV7-9 with TRBJ1-4, with D unresolved. The CDR3 runs 15 residues. CDR1 is SEHNR and CDR2 is FQNEAQ in the germline V gene (reference sequence). V was shortened by 4 bases and J by 0 bases, with 9 bases between the two germline ends. The CDR3 DNA is TGTGCCAGCAGCTGGGCAGCAGCAACTAATGAAAAACTGTTTTTT. This codes for CASSWAAATNEKLFF.

The count of this clone is one. The chain couples TRBV7-9 to TRBJ2-1; 10 bases are shared with TRBD1. The CDR3 is made up of 16 amino acids. After removal of 5 bases from V and 1 base from J, the junction contained 5 bases not matched to a gene. Looked up from germline, CDR1 is SEHNR and CDR2 is FQNEAQ (reference sequence). The CDR3 spells CASSQGQGISYNEQFF. In DNA form, the CDR3 reads TGTGCCAGCAGCCAGGGACAGGGGATTTCCTACAATGAGCAGTTCTTC.

V gene TRBV5-1 combines with J gene TRBJ2-7, with a tentative D call TRBD2 (7 bases). CDR1 and CDR2 (germline): SGHRS, YFSETQ. The CDR3 has 16 residues. The V end lost 5 bases, the J end lost 6 bases, and 24 bases lay between the germline ends. CDR3 bases: TGCGCCAGCAGACCGGAACCACAGGGACTAATGGGCGAGCAGTACTTC. Encoded protein: CASRPEPQGLMGEQYF.

V usage is TRBV14 and J usage is TRBJ2-7, with 8 bases identical to TRBD2. This CDR3 is 16 amino acids long. CDR1 and CDR2 (germline): SGHDN, FVKESK. The trim removed 4 bases at V and 2 bases at J, leaving 10 bases unmatched. This CDR3 is CASSLLSGRAAYEQYF. CDR3 nucleotides: TGTGCCAGCAGCCTCCTCTCCGGGAGGGCCGCCTACGAGCAGTACTTC.

This chain uses TRBV5-6 with TRBJ2-7, with unresolved D. The CDR3 contains 13 residues. CDR1 and CDR2 (germline): SGHDT, YYEEEE. V dropped 4 bases and J dropped 1 base, with 9 bases sitting between them. Written as DNA, the CDR3 is TGTGCCAGCAGCGCGGTGAGGTCCTACGAGCAGTACTTC. This codes for CASSAVRSYEQYF.

A note on this clone: Other nucleotide sequences from this sample produce the same CDR3. J is TRBJ1-1 and V is TRBV12-3 or TRBV12-4, with a tentative D call TRBD1 (6 bases). The length of the CDR3 is 13 residues. V lost 6 bases to trimming and J lost 5 bases, with 13 bases between them. The CDR3 DNA is TGTGCCAGCAGCTTAACAGGGCGGACTGAAGCTTTCTTT. Residues: CASSLTGRTEAFF.

The genes are TRBV5-8 and TRBJ1-2, with unresolved D. Germline assignment: CDR1 SGHTS and CDR2 YDEGEE. This CDR3 is built from 14 residues. V lost 4 bases and J lost 3, with 13 bases in between. The CDR3 bases are TGTGCCAGCAGCAAAGGACCGAGGGACTATGGCTACACCTTC. The encoded protein is CASSKGPRDYGYTF.

The chain links TRBV5-4 to TRBJ1-2; D not certain. This CDR3 has 17 amino acids. Germline V CDR1 and CDR2: SGHNT, YYREEE (reference sequence). V was cut by 0 bases and J by 6 bases, with 21 bases left in between. The CDR3 sequence is CASSLGRPTAQIHGYTF. CDR3 bases: TGTGCCAGCAGCTTGGGCAGGCCTACTGCCCAAATCCATGGCTACACCTTC.

The V gene is TRBV2, the J gene TRBJ2-7; 7 bases match TRBD1. After removal of 7 bases from V and 6 bases from J, the junction contained 9 bases not matched to a gene. The CDR3 length is 13 residues. Looked up from germline, CDR1 is SNHLY and CDR2 is FYNNEI. CDR3 protein: CASMGQPPAEQYF. The CDR3, as DNA: TGTGCCAGCATGGGACAGCCGCCCGCCGAGCAGTACTTC.

The CDR3 DNA sequence: TGTGCCAGCAGCTACGAGGGGGGGCTGGGTTCACCCCTCCACTTT. Translating it yields CASSYEGGLGSPLHF. The V gene is TRBV5-4, the J gene TRBJ1-6; D perhaps matches TRBD1 (6 bases). Per the germline V gene, CDR1 is SGHNT and CDR2 is YYREEE (reference sequence). With 3 bases removed from V and 9 bases from J, the gap between germline ends came to 16 bases. The CDR3 contains 15 residues.

The V gene is TRBV2, the J gene TRBJ2-5; possibly TRBD1 for D (5 bases). The CDR3 spans 15 residues. The ends were cut back, 6 bases at V and 0 bases at J, with 14 bases in the middle. The germline CDR1 and CDR2 sequences are SNHLY and FYNNEI. The CDR3 DNA is TGTGCCAGCAGCGACAGTGGACGGAACCAAGAGACCCAGTACTTC. It yields the protein CASSDSGRNQETQYF.

This rearrangement joins TRBV2 to TRBJ1-6; D perhaps matches TRBD1 (5 bases). CDR1 is SNHLY and CDR2 is FYNNEI in the germline V gene. The CDR3 covers 16 residues. Trimming stripped 2 bases from V and 4 bases from J, with 12 bases between. The CDR3: CASSESQGRYNSPLHF. The CDR3 DNA reads TGTGCCAGCAGTGAATCCCAGGGTCGGTATAATTCACCCCTCCACTTT.

The chain employs TRBV6-5 and TRBJ1-1; perhaps TRBD1 as D (6 bases). Germline values: CDR1 MNHEY, CDR2 SVGAGI. V was clipped by 6 bases and J by 1 base, with 9 bases between them. This CDR3 comprises 13 residues. The CDR3 spells CASRLQGNTEAFF. CDR3 DNA sequence: TGTGCCAGCAGACTACAGGGGAACACTGAAGCTTTCTTT.

The CDR3 DNA reads as TGTGCCAGCAATAGCGGGGGACCGTCCACCGGGGAGCTGTTTTTT. It codes for CASNSGGPSTGELFF. The V and J genes are TRBV11-3 and TRBJ2-2; TRBD2 aligns across 9 bases. The CDR3 covers 15 residues. The V gene end was trimmed by 7 bases and the J gene end by 4 bases; junction bases not matched to a gene: 7. Germline V gene data show CDR1 as SGHNT and CDR2 as YENEEA.

CDR3 in DNA: TGTGCCAGCAGCTTGGTGGCCTACAGGGGGCGTACAGATACGCAGTATTTT. Residues: CASSLVAYRGRTDTQYF. The rearrangement links TRBV5-6 to TRBJ2-3; 9 bases align to TRBD1. Germline CDR1 reads SGHDT; CDR2 reads YYEEEE. Trimming removed 0 bases from V and 3 bases from J; junction bases left unmatched: 8. The CDR3 extends over 17 amino acids.

This clone is a singleton in its sample. The chain recombines TRBV15 with TRBJ2-1; tentative D call: TRBD2 (6 bases). CDR3 length: 17 amino acids. CDR1 is LNHNV and CDR2 is YYDKDF in the germline V gene (reference sequence). V was shortened by 2 bases and J by 1 base, with 15 bases between the two germline ends. This CDR3 is CATSRTRREWSYNEQFF. Here the CDR3 DNA reads TGTGCCACCAGCAGAACCAGGCGGGAATGGTCCTACAATGAGCAGTTCTTC.

This clone showed up just once. This chain connects TRBV6-6 to TRBJ2-7; 8 bases are a match to TRBD2. The ends lost 5 bases at V and 2 bases at J; junction bases unmatched: 14. Germline V gives CDR1 MNHNY, CDR2 SVGAGI (reference sequence). The length of the CDR3 is 17 residues. The CDR3 reads CASSRLGLDFTPYEQYF. As DNA, the CDR3 is TGTGCCAGCAGTCGGCTGGGACTAGACTTCACCCCCTACGAGCAGTACTTC.